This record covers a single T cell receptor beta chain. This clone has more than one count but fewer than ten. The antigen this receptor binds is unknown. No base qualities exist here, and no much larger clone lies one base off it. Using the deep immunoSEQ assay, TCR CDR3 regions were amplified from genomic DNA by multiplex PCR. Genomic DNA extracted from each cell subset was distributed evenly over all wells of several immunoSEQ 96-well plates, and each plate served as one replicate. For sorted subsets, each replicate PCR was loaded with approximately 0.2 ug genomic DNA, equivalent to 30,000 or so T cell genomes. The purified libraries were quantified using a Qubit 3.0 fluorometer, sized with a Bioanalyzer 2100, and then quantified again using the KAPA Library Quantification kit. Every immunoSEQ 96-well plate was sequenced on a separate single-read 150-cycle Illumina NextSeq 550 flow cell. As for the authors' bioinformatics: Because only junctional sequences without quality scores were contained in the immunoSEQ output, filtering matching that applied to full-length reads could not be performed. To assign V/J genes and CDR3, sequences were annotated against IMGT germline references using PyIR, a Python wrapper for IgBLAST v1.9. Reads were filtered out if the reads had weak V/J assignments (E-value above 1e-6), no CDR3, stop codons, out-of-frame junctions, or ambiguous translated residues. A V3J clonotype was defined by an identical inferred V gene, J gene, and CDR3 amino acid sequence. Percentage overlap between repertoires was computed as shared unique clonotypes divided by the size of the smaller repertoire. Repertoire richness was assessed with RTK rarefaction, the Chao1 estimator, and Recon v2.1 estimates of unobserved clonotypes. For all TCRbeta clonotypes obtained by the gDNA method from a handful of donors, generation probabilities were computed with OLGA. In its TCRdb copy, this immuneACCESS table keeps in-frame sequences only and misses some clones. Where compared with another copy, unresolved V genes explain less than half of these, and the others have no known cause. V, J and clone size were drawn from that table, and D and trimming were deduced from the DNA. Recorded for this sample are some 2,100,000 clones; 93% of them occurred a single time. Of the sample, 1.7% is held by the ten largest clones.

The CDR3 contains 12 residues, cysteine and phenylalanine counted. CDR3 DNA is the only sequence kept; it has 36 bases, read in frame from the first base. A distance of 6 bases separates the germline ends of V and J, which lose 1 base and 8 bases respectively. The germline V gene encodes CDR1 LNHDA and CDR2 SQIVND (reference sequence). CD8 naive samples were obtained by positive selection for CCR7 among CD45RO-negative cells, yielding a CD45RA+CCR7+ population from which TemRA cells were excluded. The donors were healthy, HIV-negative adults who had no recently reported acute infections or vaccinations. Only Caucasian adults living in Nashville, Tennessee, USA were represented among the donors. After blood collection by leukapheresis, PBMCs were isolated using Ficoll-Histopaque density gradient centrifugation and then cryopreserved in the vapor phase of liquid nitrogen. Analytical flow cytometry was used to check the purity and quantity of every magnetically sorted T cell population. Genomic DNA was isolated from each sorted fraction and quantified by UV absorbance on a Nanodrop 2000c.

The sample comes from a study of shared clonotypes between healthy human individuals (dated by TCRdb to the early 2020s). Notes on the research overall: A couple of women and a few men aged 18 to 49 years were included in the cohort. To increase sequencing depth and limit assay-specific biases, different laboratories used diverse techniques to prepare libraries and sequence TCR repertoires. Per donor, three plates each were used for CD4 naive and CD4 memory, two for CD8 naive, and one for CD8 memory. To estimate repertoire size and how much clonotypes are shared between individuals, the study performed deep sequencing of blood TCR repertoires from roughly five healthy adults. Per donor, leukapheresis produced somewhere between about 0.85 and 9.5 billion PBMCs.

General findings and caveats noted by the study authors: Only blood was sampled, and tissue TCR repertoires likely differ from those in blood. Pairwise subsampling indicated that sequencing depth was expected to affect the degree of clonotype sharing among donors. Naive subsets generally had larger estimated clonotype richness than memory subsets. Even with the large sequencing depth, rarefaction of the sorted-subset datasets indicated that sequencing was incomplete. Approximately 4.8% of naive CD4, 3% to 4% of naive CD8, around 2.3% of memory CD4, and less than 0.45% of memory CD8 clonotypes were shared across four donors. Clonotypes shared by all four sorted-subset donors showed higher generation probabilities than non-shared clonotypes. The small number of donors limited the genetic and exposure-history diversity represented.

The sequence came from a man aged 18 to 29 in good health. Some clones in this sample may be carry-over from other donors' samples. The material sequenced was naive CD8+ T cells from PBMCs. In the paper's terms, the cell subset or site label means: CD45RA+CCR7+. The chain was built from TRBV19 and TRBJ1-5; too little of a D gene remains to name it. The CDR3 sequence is CASSIGLKPQHF. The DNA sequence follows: TGTGCCAGTAGTATAGGGTTGAAGCCCCAGCATTTT. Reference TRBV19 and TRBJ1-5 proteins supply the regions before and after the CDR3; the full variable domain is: DGGITQSPKYLFRKEGQNVTLSCEQNLNHDAMYWYRQDPGQGLRLIYYSQIVNDFQKGDIAEGYSVSREKKESFPLTVTSAQKNPTAFYLCASSIGLKPQHFGDGTRLSIL.